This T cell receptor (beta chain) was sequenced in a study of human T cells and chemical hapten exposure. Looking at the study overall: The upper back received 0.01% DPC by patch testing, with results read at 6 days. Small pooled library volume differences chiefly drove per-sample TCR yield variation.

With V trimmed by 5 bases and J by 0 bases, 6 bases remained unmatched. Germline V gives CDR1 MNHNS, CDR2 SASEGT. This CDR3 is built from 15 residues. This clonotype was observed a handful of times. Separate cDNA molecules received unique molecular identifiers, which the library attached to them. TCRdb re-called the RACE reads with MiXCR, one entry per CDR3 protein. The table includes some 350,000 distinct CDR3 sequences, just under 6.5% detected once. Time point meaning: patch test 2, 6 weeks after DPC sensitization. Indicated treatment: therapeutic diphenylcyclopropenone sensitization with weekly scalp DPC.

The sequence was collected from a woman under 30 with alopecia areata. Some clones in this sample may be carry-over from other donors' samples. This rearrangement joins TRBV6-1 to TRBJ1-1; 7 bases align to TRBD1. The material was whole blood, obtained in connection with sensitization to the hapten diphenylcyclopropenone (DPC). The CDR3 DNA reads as TGTGCCAGCAGTATTGAGGGACAGTTGAACACTGAAGCTTTCTTT. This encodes CASSIEGQLNTEAFF.